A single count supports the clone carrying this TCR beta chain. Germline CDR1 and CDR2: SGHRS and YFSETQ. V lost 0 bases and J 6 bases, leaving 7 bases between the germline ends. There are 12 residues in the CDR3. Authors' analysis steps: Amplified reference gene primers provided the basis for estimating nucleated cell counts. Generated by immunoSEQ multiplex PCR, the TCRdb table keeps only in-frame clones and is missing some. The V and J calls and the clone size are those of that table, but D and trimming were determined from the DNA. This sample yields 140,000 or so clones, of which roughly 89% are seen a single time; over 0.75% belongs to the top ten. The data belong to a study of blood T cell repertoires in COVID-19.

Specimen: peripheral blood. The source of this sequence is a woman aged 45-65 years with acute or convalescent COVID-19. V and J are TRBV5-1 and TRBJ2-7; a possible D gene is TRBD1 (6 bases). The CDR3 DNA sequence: TGCGCCAGCAGCTTGGACAGGGCCGAGCAGTACTTC. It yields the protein CASSLDRAEQYF.